This T cell receptor beta chain emerged from a study of CD8+CD57+ T cells in acquired aplastic anemia. Study information: Sorted CD4+ and CD8+ cells gave a mean 3.2 ug DNA, range about 0.17 to 27.4 ug. As sequenced from healthy donors, CD4+ cells averaged about 10 million reads.

Profiles of TCR beta VDJ and CDR3 were generated from a genomic DNA template. One entry per CDR3 protein results from TCRdb running MiXCR on the reads. The sample lists about 220,000 distinct CDR3 sequences; 34% were seen once. This clonotype was detected many times. Its target is unknown. The CDR3 contains 15 residues. The V gene's germline CDR1 is DFQATT and CDR2 SNEGSKA (reference sequence). Trimming shortened V by 0 bases and J by 3 bases, and 11 bases separated the two germline ends. Points from the study as a whole: Patients were compared with controls for CD8+ Simpson's diversity, and no significant difference emerged. Between patients and controls, about 30 CD8+ CDR3 sequences were found in common.

The sequencing input was sorted CD4+, CD8+, or CD8+CD57+ T cells (not recorded which) from PBMCs. The receptor was derived from a human donor in good health, serving as a control. The V gene is TRBV20-1, the J gene TRBJ2-2, with D perhaps TRBD1 (5 bases). CDR3 in DNA: TGCAGTGCTAGAGATGTCAGGGCGTACACCGGGGAGCTGTTTTTT. Protein: CSARDVRAYTGELFF.